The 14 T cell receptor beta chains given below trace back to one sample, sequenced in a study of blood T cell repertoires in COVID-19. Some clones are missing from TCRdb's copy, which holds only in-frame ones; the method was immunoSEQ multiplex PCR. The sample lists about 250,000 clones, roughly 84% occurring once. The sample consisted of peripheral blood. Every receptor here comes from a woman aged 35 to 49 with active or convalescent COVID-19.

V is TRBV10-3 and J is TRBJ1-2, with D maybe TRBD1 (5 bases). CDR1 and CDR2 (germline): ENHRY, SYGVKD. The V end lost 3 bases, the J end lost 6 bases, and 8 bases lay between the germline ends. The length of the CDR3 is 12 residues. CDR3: CAISDGGDGYTF. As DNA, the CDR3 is TGTGCCATCAGTGACGGGGGGGATGGCTACACCTTC.

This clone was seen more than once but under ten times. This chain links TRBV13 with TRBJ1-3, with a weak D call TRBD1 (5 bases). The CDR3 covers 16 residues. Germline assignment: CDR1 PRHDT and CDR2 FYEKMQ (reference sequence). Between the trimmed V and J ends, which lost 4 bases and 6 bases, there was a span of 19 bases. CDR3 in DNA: TGTGCCAGCAGCTCGTTGGACCGGGGGATCTCAAACACCATATATTTT. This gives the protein CASSSLDRGISNTIYF.

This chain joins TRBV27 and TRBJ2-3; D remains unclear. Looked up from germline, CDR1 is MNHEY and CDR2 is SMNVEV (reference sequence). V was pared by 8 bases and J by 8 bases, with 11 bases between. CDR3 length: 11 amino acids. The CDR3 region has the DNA TGTGCCAGCTTCCAACTCGGTACGCAGTATTTT. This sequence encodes CASFQLGTQYF.

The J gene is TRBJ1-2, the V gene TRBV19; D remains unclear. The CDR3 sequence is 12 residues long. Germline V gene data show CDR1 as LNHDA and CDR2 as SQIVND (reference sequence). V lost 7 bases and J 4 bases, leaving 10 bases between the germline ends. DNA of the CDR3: TGTGCCAGTACGAGGGATAGCTATGGCTACACCTTC. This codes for CASTRDSYGYTF.

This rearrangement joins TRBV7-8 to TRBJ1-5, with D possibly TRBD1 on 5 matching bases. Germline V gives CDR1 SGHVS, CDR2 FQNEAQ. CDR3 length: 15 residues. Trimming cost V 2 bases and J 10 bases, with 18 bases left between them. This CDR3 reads CASSLRSQGAGPQHF. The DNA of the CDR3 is TGTGCCAGCAGCTTACGGTCGCAGGGTGCCGGACCCCAGCATTTT.

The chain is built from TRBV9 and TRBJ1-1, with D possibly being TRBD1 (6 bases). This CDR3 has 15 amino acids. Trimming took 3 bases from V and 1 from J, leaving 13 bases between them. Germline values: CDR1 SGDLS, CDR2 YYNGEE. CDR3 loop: CASSAGPTGNTEAFF. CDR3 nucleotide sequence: TGTGCCAGCAGCGCCGGACCGACAGGGAACACTGAAGCTTTCTTT.

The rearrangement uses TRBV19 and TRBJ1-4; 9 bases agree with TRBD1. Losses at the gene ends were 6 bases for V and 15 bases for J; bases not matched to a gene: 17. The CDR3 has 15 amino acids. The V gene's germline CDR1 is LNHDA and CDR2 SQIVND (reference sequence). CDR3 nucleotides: TGTGCCAGTAGAAGTCCGGGACAGGGACAAATCGGGGTGTTTTTT. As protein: CASRSPGQGQIGVFF.

CDR3 loop: CASSQVLLYEKLFF. In DNA form, the CDR3 reads TGCGCCAGCAGCCAAGTTTTACTTTATGAAAAACTGTTTTTT. V and J are TRBV4-1 and TRBJ1-4, with unresolved D. CDR1 and CDR2 from the germline V gene are MGHRA and YSYEKL. The CDR3 has 14 amino acids. Trimming removed 1 base from V and 6 bases from J, with 9 bases in between.

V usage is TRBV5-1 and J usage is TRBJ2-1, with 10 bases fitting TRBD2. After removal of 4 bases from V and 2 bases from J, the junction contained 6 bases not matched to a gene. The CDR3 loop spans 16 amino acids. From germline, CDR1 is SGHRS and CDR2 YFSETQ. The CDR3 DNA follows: TGCGCCAGCAGCCCGAGCGGGGGGGCCACCTACAATGAGCAGTTCTTC. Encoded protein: CASSPSGGATYNEQFF.

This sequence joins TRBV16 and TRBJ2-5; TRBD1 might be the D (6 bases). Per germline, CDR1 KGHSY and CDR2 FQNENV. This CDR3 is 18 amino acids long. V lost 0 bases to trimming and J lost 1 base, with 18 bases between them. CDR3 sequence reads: CASSQSTLDRHFQETQYF. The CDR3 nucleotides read TGTGCCAGCAGCCAATCGACGCTGGACAGACACTTCCAAGAGACCCAGTACTTC.

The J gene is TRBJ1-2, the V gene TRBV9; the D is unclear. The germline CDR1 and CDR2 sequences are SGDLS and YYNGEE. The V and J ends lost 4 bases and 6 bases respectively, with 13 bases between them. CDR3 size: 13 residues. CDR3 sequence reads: CASSPRGLDGYTF. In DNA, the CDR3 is TGTGCCAGCAGCCCCCGGGGTTTGGATGGCTACACCTTC.

The CDR3 sequence: CASRAGYGEQYV. The CDR3 coding sequence is TGTGCCAGCAGAGCAGGGTACGGCGAGCAGTACGTC. The chain recombines TRBV6-5 with TRBJ2-7; TRBD1 might be the D (5 bases). The ends were cut back, 6 bases at V and 6 bases at J, with 12 bases in the middle. The CDR3 length is 12 residues. Germline CDR1 is MNHEY and CDR2 is SVGAGI.

In nucleotides, the CDR3 is TGTGCCAGCTCGCTTAAGGACTCGAACGGGGAGCTGTTTTTT. The encoded protein is CASSLKDSNGELFF. The chain carries TRBV18 and TRBJ2-2; TRBD2 is a possible D gene (5 bases). This CDR3 is built from 14 residues. Deletions cut 6 bases from V and 7 bases from J, with 15 bases between. Germline-derived CDR1 and CDR2 are KGHSH and LQKENI.

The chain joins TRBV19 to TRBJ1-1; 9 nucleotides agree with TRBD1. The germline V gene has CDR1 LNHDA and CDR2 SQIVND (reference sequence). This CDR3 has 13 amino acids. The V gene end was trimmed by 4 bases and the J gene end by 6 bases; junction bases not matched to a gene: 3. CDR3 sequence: CASSRTGEAEAFF. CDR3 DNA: TGTGCCAGTAGTAGGACAGGGGAGGCTGAAGCTTTCTTT.